What follows describes a single TCR beta chain. Antigen: not known. The data stem from a study of CD8 T cells in Susac syndrome. General study findings and limits: Peak Susac CD8+ clonal expansion occurred in TEMRA cells and active patients.

RNA in amounts of about 0.5 to 1 ug was reverse transcribed with random hexamers. TCRdb called the immunoSEQ multiplex PCR reads again in MiXCR, with one record for every CDR3 protein. The repertoire consists of about 130,000 distinct CDR3 sequences, with around 95% occurring once and the leading ten covering approximately 0.2%. The CDR3 length is 13 residues. The V gene's germline CDR1 is LNHNV and CDR2 YYDKDF (reference sequence). V shed 5 bases and J shed 3 bases, with 8 bases lying between them. This chain links TRBV15 with TRBJ1-5; D ambiguous. The receptor was derived from a human donor with Susac syndrome. Sequenced input: CD8+ T cells from PBMCs. In nucleotides, the CDR3 is TGTGCCACCAGCTCGGTCCCCAATCAGCCCCAGCATTTT. This encodes CATSSVPNQPQHF. The whole variable domain, filled in from reference TRBV15 and TRBJ1-5, reads DAMVIQNPRYQVTQFGKPVTLSCSQTLNHNVMYWYQQKSSQAPKLLFHYYDKDFNNEADTPDNFQSRRPNTSFCFLDIRSPGLGDTAMYLCATSSVPNQPQHFGDGTRLSIL.